This paragraph reports one T cell receptor beta chain. No more than 2 weeks before study entry, exposed participants had met a case of COVID-19. Measured with immunoSEQ multiplex PCR; TCRdb has only the in-frame clones, and not every one. The data contain about 210,000 clones, 84% of them singletons. This entry comes from a study of blood T cell repertoires in COVID-19. Study context: COVID-19 samples from acute and convalescent phases originated in the United States, Italy and Spain. Sample material is recorded as cDNA or gDNA derived from T cells, B-cell-depleted T cells, or PBMCs.

The V gene lost 3 bases and the J gene lost 12 bases, with 15 bases spanning the gap. Germline assignment: CDR1 PRHDT and CDR2 FYEKMQ (reference sequence). The CDR3 sequence is 14 residues long. This receptor was obtained from a woman aged 25 to 39 who had been exposed to COVID-19. This chain uses TRBV13 with TRBJ1-6; TRBD1 is a possible D gene (6 bases). The specimen was PBMCs or T cells enriched from blood (not recorded which). The CDR3 nucleotides are TGTGCCAGCAGCTTTAACAGGGCTCCTCAACCCCTCCACTTT. This codes for CASSFNRAPQPLHF.